The clone carrying this T cell receptor (beta chain) was observed many times. Its antigen is unknown. The investigators made TCR beta cDNA from approximately 510 ng total RNA, using a constant-region primer. Libraries covering TCR beta were generated through three nested multiplex PCR rounds (using a slightly modified ARM-PCR). The opening two PCR rounds, roughly 11 cycles each, paired TRBV1-TRBV30 forward primers with a C-beta reverse primer. TCRdb ran MiXCR on the multiplex PCR reads and lists one entry per CDR3 protein. Of a few hundred thousand distinct CDR3 sequences listed, about three fifths are singletons. Germline DNA was extracted alongside blood RNA, which was obtained from unsorted whole blood. At sampling, these chronic HBV carriers had received no treatment. What was collected before surgery was about 4 milliliters of peripheral blood. The data stem from a study of tumor-infiltrating lymphocytes in primary liver carcinoma. Looking at the study overall: Stage T1-T3 N0M0 and a size of 4.2 to 10 cm characterized the tumors.

Trimming cost V 11 bases and J 0 bases, with 16 bases left between them. Germline CDR1 reads ENHRY; CDR2 reads SYGVKD. The CDR3 contains 14 residues. Study observations and caveats: The samples were not sorted (they were bulk), so CD4+ and CD8+ repertoires were not compared.

The receptor was derived from a woman in her thirties with primary liver carcinoma and hepatitis B virus infection. The source material was peripheral blood. V is TRBV10-3 and J is TRBJ1-1; D is unresolved. DNA of the CDR3: TGTGCCTCCTATTCCGGAGGAATGAACACTGAAGCTTTCTTT. This encodes CASYSGGMNTEAFF.